This is a list of T cell receptor beta chains from one sample in a study of T cell repertoires in cytomegalovirus infection. TCRdb reanalysed the reads using MiXCR and keeps one entry per CDR3 protein. This table has hundreds of thousands of distinct CDR3 sequences, approximately 34% appearing once. The sample was PBMCs. The receptor set was obtained from a human donor in good health (CMV status not recorded). Some clones in this sample may be carry-over from other donors' samples. CDR3s include the opening cysteine and the closing phenylalanine or tryptophan. Each record gives: CDR3 DNA, CDR3 protein, J gene, clone size, V gene, D gene. A D gene is named only where the DNA matches it firmly. Size is omitted from some rows. Given values are once, few, many or a class for expanded clones.

CDR3nt: TGTGCCAGCAGCTCAGCTGACAGAATCCAAACCTATGGCTACACCTTC
CDR3aa: CASSSADRIQTYGYTF
j_gene: TRBJ1-2
abundance: NA
v_gene: TRBV7-9
d_gene: NA

CDR3nt: TGTGCCAGCAGCCCAGGGTTTTACGAGCAGTACTTC
CDR3aa: CASSPGFYEQYF
j_gene: TRBJ2-7
abundance: many
v_gene: TRBV7-6
d_gene: NA

CDR3nt: TGTGCCAGCAGTATGGTCGCAGCTTCAGCTAACTATGGCTACACCTTC
CDR3aa: CASSMVAASANYGYTF
j_gene: TRBJ1-2
abundance: NA
v_gene: TRBV2
d_gene: NA

CDR3nt: TGTGCCAGCAGCTTTTCGGGGGGGCGAGCCAAAAACATTCCATACTTC
CDR3aa: CASSFSGGRAKNIPYF
j_gene: TRBJ2-4
abundance: NA
v_gene: TRBV7-2
d_gene: TRBD2

CDR3nt: TGCAGCGTTTGGACTAGTCATGGCGAGCAGTACTTC
CDR3aa: CSVWTSHGEQYF
j_gene: TRBJ2-7
abundance: NA
v_gene: TRBV29-1
d_gene: TRBD2

CDR3nt: TGCAGTGCTGACGGGGGACTAGCGGGATCCCGGGGAACGTACTTC
CDR3aa: CSADGGLAGSRGTYF
j_gene: TRBJ2-7
abundance: NA
v_gene: TRBV20-1
d_gene: TRBD2

CDR3nt: TGTGCCAGCAGCTCACAGGGGGGCGGCACCGGGGAGCTGTTTTTT
CDR3aa: CASSSQGGGTGELFF
j_gene: TRBJ2-2
abundance: many
v_gene: TRBV7-3
d_gene: TRBD1

CDR3nt: TGTGCCAGCAGTTTAGGGTCCCGAGGGGCCAAAAACATTCAGTACTTC
CDR3aa: CASSLGSRGAKNIQYF
j_gene: TRBJ2-4
abundance: NA
v_gene: TRBV27
d_gene: NA

CDR3nt: TGTGCCAGCAGCCCGGGATGGGGGCCAGGGGACAGGGCTTCACCCCTCCACTTT
CDR3aa: CASSPGWGPGDRASPLHF
j_gene: TRBJ1-6
abundance: few
v_gene: TRBV11-2
d_gene: TRBD1

CDR3nt: TGCAGTGCTGACAGGGACAGCTCCTACAATGAGCAGTTCTTC
CDR3aa: CSADRDSSYNEQFF
j_gene: TRBJ2-1
abundance: once
v_gene: TRBV20-1
d_gene: TRBD1

CDR3nt: TGTGCCAGCAGTGACGGCCAGCCCTCACGAGTTGAGTTGATTTTGGATGGCTACACCTTC
CDR3aa: CASSDGQPSRVELILDGYTF
j_gene: TRBJ1-2
abundance: many
v_gene: TRBV6-1
d_gene: NA

CDR3nt: TGTGCCAGCAACTGGGCAGGGCCTAATTCACCCCTCCACTTT
CDR3aa: CASNWAGPNSPLHF
j_gene: TRBJ1-6
abundance: many
v_gene: TRBV7-2
d_gene: NA

CDR3nt: TGTGCCAGCAGGAACGGGGACACTGAAGCTTTCTTT
CDR3aa: CASRNGDTEAFF
j_gene: TRBJ1-1
abundance: NA
v_gene: TRBV6-1
d_gene: NA

CDR3nt: TGCGCCACTCTGGACAGGTCTGGAAACACCATATATTTT
CDR3aa: CATLDRSGNTIYF
j_gene: TRBJ1-3
abundance: NA
v_gene: TRBV4-1
d_gene: TRBD1

CDR3nt: TGTGCCAGCACCGTGGGGGACTACGAGCAGTACTTC
CDR3aa: CASTVGDYEQYF
j_gene: TRBJ2-7
abundance: NA
v_gene: TRBV28
d_gene: NA

CDR3nt: TGTGCCAGCAGCTTAGATTCCGGGCACCGCAAAAACATTCAGTACTTC
CDR3aa: CASSLDSGHRKNIQYF
j_gene: TRBJ2-4
abundance: NA
v_gene: TRBV11-3
d_gene: NA

CDR3nt: TGTGCCAGCACTCAGGGCGCGGGGCGGATGGCTGAAGCTTTCTTT
CDR3aa: CASTQGAGRMAEAFF
j_gene: TRBJ1-1
abundance: NA
v_gene: TRBV6-8
d_gene: NA

CDR3nt: TGTGCCAGCAGCGAAGCTTGGGGGAACAATGAGCAGTTCTTC
CDR3aa: CASSEAWGNNEQFF
j_gene: TRBJ2-1
abundance: many
v_gene: TRBV7-2
d_gene: NA

CDR3nt: TGCGCCAGCAGCCCAGGAAAGTTGGGGGCAGATACGCAGTATTTT
CDR3aa: CASSPGKLGADTQYF
j_gene: TRBJ2-3
abundance: NA
v_gene: TRBV5-1
d_gene: NA

CDR3nt: TGTGCCACCAGCAGAGATAGTGCGGGAGGGGGTGTTGAGCAGTTCTTC
CDR3aa: CATSRDSAGGGVEQFF
j_gene: TRBJ2-1
abundance: NA
v_gene: TRBV15
d_gene: TRBD2

CDR3nt: TGTGCCAGCAGTGACTCAACACAGGGAGGAGATACGCAGTATTTT
CDR3aa: CASSDSTQGGDTQYF
j_gene: TRBJ2-3
abundance: few
v_gene: TRBV6-4
d_gene: NA

CDR3nt: TGTGCCAGCAGCTTACTAGCGGGGAGTAGGTCCATCCAGTTCTTC
CDR3aa: CASSLLAGSRSIQFF
j_gene: TRBJ2-1
abundance: NA
v_gene: TRBV7-2
d_gene: TRBD2

CDR3nt: TGTGCCAGGCCCTCAGGGTACAGCGAGCAGTACTTC
CDR3aa: CARPSGYSEQYF
j_gene: TRBJ2-7
abundance: few
v_gene: TRBV6-6
d_gene: NA

CDR3nt: TGTGCCAGCAGCTTGCAGGTCCTACAGGGGCTGGAAGCTTTCTTT
CDR3aa: CASSLQVLQGLEAFF
j_gene: TRBJ1-1
abundance: many
v_gene: TRBV5-5
d_gene: TRBD1

CDR3nt: TGTGCCAGCAGCTTACGTACGACTACCTTGACTAGCGGGAAAGGATATACGCAGTATTTT
CDR3aa: CASSLRTTTLTSGKGYTQYF
j_gene: TRBJ2-3
abundance: few
v_gene: TRBV11-2
d_gene: TRBD2

CDR3nt: TGTGCCAGCTCACAGGGAATTCCCTACGAGCAGTACTTC
CDR3aa: CASSQGIPYEQYF
j_gene: TRBJ2-7
abundance: few
v_gene: TRBV7-9
d_gene: NA

CDR3nt: TGTGCCAGCAGTGCTTGGACGGTGCAAGAGACCCAGTACTTC
CDR3aa: CASSAWTVQETQYF
j_gene: TRBJ2-5
abundance: many
v_gene: TRBV25-1
d_gene: NA

CDR3nt: TGTGCCACCAGCAGAGTAATGCGGGGGGCGGCAGATACGCAGTATTTT
CDR3aa: CATSRVMRGAADTQYF
j_gene: TRBJ2-3
abundance: NA
v_gene: TRBV15
d_gene: TRBD2

CDR3nt: TGTGCCAGCAATCTGGACCGACGACCTGAAAAACTGTTTTTT
CDR3aa: CASNLDRRPEKLFF
j_gene: TRBJ1-4
abundance: NA
v_gene: TRBV6-1
d_gene: NA

CDR3nt: TGTGCCAGCAGTTCGGCTAGCGGGGGTTACAATGAGCAGTTCTTC
CDR3aa: CASSSASGGYNEQFF
j_gene: TRBJ2-1
abundance: NA
v_gene: TRBV6-2/TRBV6-3
d_gene: TRBD2

CDR3nt: TGTGCCAGTAGTCGAAAAGGTACTGAAGCTTTCTTT
CDR3aa: CASSRKGTEAFF
j_gene: TRBJ1-1
abundance: few
v_gene: TRBV19
d_gene: NA

CDR3nt: TGTGCCAGCAGCTGGACTAGCGGGGATTACGAGCAGTACTTC
CDR3aa: CASSWTSGDYEQYF
j_gene: TRBJ2-7
abundance: NA
v_gene: TRBV5-4
d_gene: TRBD2

CDR3nt: TGTGCCAGCAGCTCTACAGTGGGGGCTAATGAAAAACTGTTTTTT
CDR3aa: CASSSTVGANEKLFF
j_gene: TRBJ1-4
abundance: NA
v_gene: TRBV11-2
d_gene: NA

CDR3nt: TGTGCCAGTAGTACCGGACCCGGGGGGTCCTACAATGAGCAGTTCTTC
CDR3aa: CASSTGPGGSYNEQFF
j_gene: TRBJ2-1
abundance: NA
v_gene: TRBV19
d_gene: TRBD2

CDR3nt: TGTGCCAGCAGCATCTCCAGGGGATCCTACAATGAGCAGTTCTTC
CDR3aa: CASSISRGSYNEQFF
j_gene: TRBJ2-1
abundance: NA
v_gene: TRBV11-3
d_gene: NA

CDR3nt: TGTGCCAGCAGTCAGCCCGAGGGGACTGGAAACACCATATATTTT
CDR3aa: CASSQPEGTGNTIYF
j_gene: TRBJ1-3
abundance: NA
v_gene: TRBV28
d_gene: NA

CDR3nt: TGTGCCAGCAGCTTAGTTACCTCCGCCGGGGAGCTGTTTTTT
CDR3aa: CASSLVTSAGELFF
j_gene: TRBJ2-2
abundance: few
v_gene: TRBV7-8
d_gene: NA

CDR3nt: TGTGCCAGACGTGTGGTCGGTCAAGAGACCCAGTACTTC
CDR3aa: CARRVVGQETQYF
j_gene: TRBJ2-5
abundance: NA
v_gene: TRBV25-1
d_gene: NA

CDR3nt: TGTGCCAGCAGCCAAGTAGGAGGGGAGGAGACCCAGTACTTC
CDR3aa: CASSQVGGEETQYF
j_gene: TRBJ2-5
abundance: NA
v_gene: TRBV14
d_gene: NA

CDR3nt: TGTGCCAGCAAAATTGACCTGCCAGGTTACGAGCAGTACTTC
CDR3aa: CASKIDLPGYEQYF
j_gene: TRBJ2-7
abundance: few
v_gene: TRBV7-2
d_gene: NA